The 10 T cell receptor beta chains below come from one sample, sequenced in a study of Tregs in tolerant kidney transplant recipients. TCRdb's table, derived via immunoSEQ multiplex PCR, lists solely in-frame clones and lacks some. This table lists 50,000 or so clones. The starting material was CD4+ T cells from blood, obtained before the transplant. Receptors were obtained from a human donor who received a combined kidney and bone marrow transplant.

CDR3 residues: CASSLQHPTDTQYF. The covered CDR3 bases are TGCGCCAGCAGCTTGCAACACCCCACAGATACG. V gene TRBV5-1 combines with J gene TRBJ2-3; no clear D gene. The read ends 3 residues before the CDR3 terminus; that terminus is restored from the germline J gene. Trimming took 1 base from V and 2 from J, leaving 8 bases between them. This CDR3 is 14 amino acids long. From germline, CDR1 is SGHRS and CDR2 YFSETQ.

Worth noting for this clone: The read finishes 3 residues shy of the CDR3 end, and the germline J gene is used to complete it. V gene TRBV18 combines with J gene TRBJ2-3; D remains ambiguous. Germline V lookup: CDR1 KGHSH, CDR2 LQKENI. Trimming stripped 0 bases from V and 0 bases from J, with 4 bases between. The CDR3 runs 14 residues. Partial CDR3 DNA: TGTGCCAGCTCACCACCCGGGAGCACAGATACG. Protein sequence: CASSPPGSTDT. The whole CDR3 protein reads CASSPPGSTDTQYF.

As concerns this clone: From the germline J gene comes the end of the CDR3, since the read stops 3 residues before it. The genes are TRBV19 and TRBJ1-4, with D perhaps matching TRBD1 (6 bases). This CDR3 is 15 amino acids long. Germline V gives CDR1 LNHDA, CDR2 SQIVND (reference sequence). The ends were cut back, 3 bases at V and 8 bases at J, with 16 bases in the middle. CDR3 DNA (partial): TGTGCCAGTAGTATGAAGGCAGGGGTCCGGGAAAAA. Translating gives CASSMKAGVREK. The whole CDR3 sequence is CASSMKAGVREKLFF.

Points on this clone: The read halts 3 residues ahead of the CDR3 end, with the missing end drawn from the germline J gene. The V gene is TRBV19, the J gene TRBJ1-1; TRBD1 matches at 8 bases. The CDR3 extends over 13 amino acids. CDR1 is LNHDA, CDR2 SQIVND, per germline (reference sequence). The CDR3 here is CASSKDREDQAFF. Incomplete CDR3 DNA: TGTGCCAGTAGTAAGGACAGGGAGGATCAA. The full variable domain, with the rest looked up from reference TRBV19 and TRBJ1-1, is DGGITQSPKYLFRKEGQNVTLSCEQNLNHDAMYWYRQDPGQGLRLIYYSQIVNDFQKGDIAEGYSVSREKKESFPLTVTSAQKNPTAFYLCASSKDREDQAFFGQGTRLTVV.

Remarks on this clone: The read comes to an end 3 residues before the CDR3 does, leaving the germline J gene to fill in the end. The rearrangement links TRBV19 to TRBJ2-7; the match to TRBD1 covers 7 bases. The CDR3 is 14 residues long. V shed 6 bases, J shed 0 bases, and the junction held 5 bases outside the gene matches. Germline loops: CDR1 LNHDA, CDR2 SQIVND (reference sequence). The CDR3 bases that were read are TGTGCCAGTAGCTTGGACAGGAGCTCCTACGAG. Protein sequence: CASSLDRSSYE. The complete CDR3 sequence is CASSLDRSSYEQYF.

For this clone: The read comes to an end 3 residues before the CDR3 does, leaving the germline J gene to fill in the end. The chain is built from TRBV7-2 and TRBJ1-1, with TRBD1 matching 11 bases. CDR3 length equals 15 residues. Trimming at V came to 5 bases and at J to 5 bases, leaving 7 bases not matched to a gene. CDR1 SGHTA and CDR2 FQGNSA come from the germline V gene. CDR3 residues: CASSPWTGGMTEAFF. CDR3 DNA, as far as it was read: TGTGCCAGCAGCCCGTGGACAGGGGGCATGACTGAA.

On this clone itself: The CDR3 end lies 3 residues beyond the end of the read and is filled in from the germline J gene. This chain connects TRBV5-1 to TRBJ1-3; tentative D call: TRBD1 (6 bases). Trimming pared 3 bases from V and 4 bases from J, leaving 17 bases between. The CDR3 has 16 amino acids. CDR1 SGHRS and CDR2 YFSETQ come from the germline V gene. The covered CDR3 bases are TGCGCCAGCAGCTCCAGTGGGGGGGCGAACGGAAACACC. It specifies CASSSSGGANGNT. From start to end, the CDR3 is CASSSSGGANGNTIYF.

For this clone: The read ends 3 residues early relative to the CDR3; the germline J gene fills the gap. The chain has TRBV5-1 and TRBJ2-3; TRBD1 aligns across 7 bases. V gave up 4 bases and J gave up 3 bases; unmatched junction bases: 2. The germline V gene has CDR1 SGHRS and CDR2 YFSETQ. This CDR3 has 13 amino acids. CDR3 bases read: TGCGCCAGCAGCAGACAGGGAACAGATACG. It is translated as CASSRQGTDT. The whole CDR3 region reads CASSRQGTDTQYF.

In regard to this clone: The read finishes 3 residues shy of the CDR3 end, and the germline J gene is used to complete it. The chain links TRBV19 to TRBJ2-1; 10 bases map to TRBD2. The CDR3 length is 15 residues. With 2 bases clipped from V and 8 bases from J, the junction kept 6 bases outside the gene matches. The germline CDR1 and CDR2 sequences are LNHDA and SQIVND (reference sequence). The CDR3 loop is CASSILAGAPDEQFF. CDR3 DNA (partial): TGTGCCAGTAGTATACTAGCGGGAGCCCCGGATGAG.

CDR3 DNA, as far as it was read: TGTGCCAGCAGCCATCGAGGGGGCAGCAATCAGCCC. It yields the protein CASSHRGGSNQP. The full CDR3 sequence reads CASSHRGGSNQPQHF. V usage is TRBV2 and J usage is TRBJ1-5, with 7 bases that match TRBD1. Read sequence stops 3 residues before the CDR3 end, and the germline J gene provides the missing end. The V segment lost 6 bases and the J segment 1 base; nucleotides outside the gene matches: 6. The CDR3 length is 15 residues. Germline V gene data show CDR1 as SNHLY and CDR2 as FYNNEI.